Sequencing of this T cell receptor (beta chain) was carried out in a study of blood T cell repertoires in COVID-19. Study-wide background: Material from acute and convalescent COVID-19 was sourced from the United States, Italy and Spain. The cDNA or gDNA used as material had been derived from T cells, B-cell-depleted T cells, or PBMCs.

The CDR3 covers 13 residues. Trimming cost V 7 bases and J 3 bases; bases outside gene matches: 3. Germline assignment: CDR1 SEHNR and CDR2 FQNEAQ (reference sequence). Those enrolled in Seattle joined during active infection and were followed longitudinally afterward. Sequencing was performed with immunoSEQ multiplex PCR; in TCRdb, only in-frame clones are kept and a portion is missing. The sample consists of about 160,000 clones, 92% of them appearing once. This sequence joins TRBV7-9 and TRBJ2-7; TRBD1 matches 10 bases. This clonotype was sampled from a man between 25 and 39 years old with COVID-19, enrolled during active disease. Sequences were obtained from peripheral blood. CDR3 protein: CASNGDRGYEQYF. As DNA, the CDR3 is TGTGCCAGCAACGGGGACAGGGGCTACGAGCAGTACTTC.